The 15 T cell receptor beta chains below come from one sample, sequenced in a study of post-analysis software for immune sequencing data. Study conclusions and caveats: TRBV5-6, TRBV5-1 and TRBV20-1 were among roughly five TRBV segments more frequent in patients than controls.

The TCR beta cDNA libraries contained unique molecular identifiers. One entry per CDR3 protein, called by TCRdb with MiXCR from the PCR reads. The data hold under 650,000 distinct CDR3 sequences, with 44% observed a single time. These receptors have no known antigen. Sequenced sample: blood. The origin of the receptors is a girl aged 10-17 years with multiple sclerosis.

V is TRBV7-9 and J is TRBJ1-6; a possible D gene is TRBD1 (6 bases). V dropped 5 bases and J dropped 9 bases, with 14 bases sitting between them. This CDR3 is built from 14 residues. Per the germline V gene, CDR1 is SEHNR and CDR2 is FQNEAQ (reference sequence). This CDR3 is CASSEEIQGSPLHF. In DNA, the CDR3 is TGTGCCAGCAGCGAAGAGATACAGGGTTCACCCCTCCACTTT.

This clonotype was observed a single time. This rearrangement joins TRBV12-3 or TRBV12-4 to TRBJ2-1; D is possibly TRBD2 (6 bases). The CDR3 length is 17 residues. The ends were cut back, 2 bases at V and 0 bases at J, with 14 bases in the middle. The CDR3 DNA follows: TGTGCCAGCAGTTTATTTAGCGGACGTAACTCCTACAATGAGCAGTTCTTC. It encodes CASSLFSGRNSYNEQFF.

This clonotype was counted between two and nine times. The chain has TRBV28 and TRBJ2-7; D gene ambiguous. This CDR3 is 15 amino acids long. Germline-derived CDR1 and CDR2 are MDHEN and SYDVKM. Trimming shortened V by 6 bases and J by 0 bases, and 15 bases separated the two germline ends. For the CDR3, the DNA is TGTGCCAGCAGCCCAGGTGGGGAACGCTCCTACGAGCAGTACTTC. Translated, it gives CASSPGGERSYEQYF.

V usage is TRBV4-1 and J usage is TRBJ2-7, with D perhaps matching TRBD1 (6 bases). With 2 bases removed from V and 2 bases from J, the gap between germline ends came to 16 bases. The CDR3 consists of 16 residues. Germline loops: CDR1 MGHRA, CDR2 YSYEKL. The CDR3 sequence: CASSQPVQGKTYEQYF. For the CDR3, the DNA is TGCGCCAGCAGCCAACCCGTGCAGGGGAAGACCTACGAGCAGTACTTC.

CDR3 sequence reads: CASNQISTGGFYEQYF. CDR3 DNA sequence: TGTGCCAGCAACCAGATAAGCACAGGGGGCTTTTACGAGCAGTACTTC. The chain recombines TRBV7-9 with TRBJ2-7; 9 bases fit TRBD1. Germline V lookup: CDR1 SEHNR, CDR2 FQNEAQ (reference sequence). Trimming at V came to 7 bases and at J to 4 bases, leaving 14 bases not matched to a gene. This CDR3 comprises 16 residues.

This clonotype was seen a single time. A read error may produce the germline difference seen at one junction end. The chain joins TRBV12-3 or TRBV12-4 to TRBJ2-1; 9 bases fit TRBD2. This CDR3 region has 14 residues. CDR3 DNA: TGTGCCAGCAGTTTTAGAGCGGGGGGCAATGAGCGGTTCTTC. It is translated as CASSFRAGGNERFF.

This clonotype was detected only a few times. The chain uses TRBV12-3 or TRBV12-4 and TRBJ2-5, with D maybe TRBD1 (5 bases). The CDR3 has 13 residues. Trimming cost V 3 bases and J 2 bases, with 7 bases left between them. CDR3: CASSFNRQETQYF. The CDR3 coding sequence is TGTGCCAGCAGTTTCAACAGGCAAGAGACCCAGTACTTC.

The rearrangement uses TRBV7-6 and TRBJ2-3, with D possibly TRBD2 on 5 matching bases. The germline V gene encodes CDR1 SGHVS and CDR2 FNYEAQ. V was pared by 4 bases and J by 5 bases, with 16 bases between. The CDR3 is 15 residues long. The CDR3 spells CASSSLLVEEDTQYF. The CDR3 coding sequence is TGTGCCAGCAGCTCCCTACTAGTAGAGGAAGATACGCAGTATTTT.

On this clonotype: At one end, the junction sequence differs from germline, possibly due to a read error. The chain links TRBV7-2 to TRBJ1-2, with 9 bases fitting TRBD1. This CDR3 contains 14 residues. Looked up from germline, CDR1 is SGHTA and CDR2 is FQGNSA. DNA for the CDR3: TGTGCCAACAGCTTATGGGACAGGGACTATGGCTACACCTTC. Encoded protein: CANSLWDRDYGYTF.

This clonotype turned up a few times. One junction end disagrees with the germline gene, perhaps due to a read error. V and J are TRBV7-3 and TRBJ2-3, with D unclear. Looked up from germline, CDR1 is SGHTA and CDR2 is FQGTGA. The CDR3 runs 13 residues. CDR3 bases: TGTGCCGGCAGCTTAAGCAGCTTCGATACGCAGTATTTT. This codes for CAGSLSSFDTQYF.

Written as DNA, the CDR3 is TGCAGCGTTGAACTCGGGCGCAATCAGCCCCAGCATTTT. This sequence encodes CSVELGRNQPQHF. This sequence joins TRBV29-1 and TRBJ1-5; D call uncertain. This CDR3 is built from 13 residues. Germline V gene sequence: CDR1 SQVTM, CDR2 ANQGSEA. The V and J ends lost 2 bases and 2 bases respectively, with 7 bases between them.

V gene TRBV29-1 combines with J gene TRBJ2-5; D may be TRBD1 (6 bases). The CDR3 is 14 amino acids. The V end lost 5 bases, the J end lost 4 bases, and 17 bases lay between the germline ends. Germline V lookup: CDR1 SQVTM, CDR2 ANQGSEA. CDR3 in DNA: TGCAGCGTTCGAGATAGGGGGACGCGAGAGACCCAGTACTTC. It yields the protein CSVRDRGTRETQYF.

In its sample, this clonotype was seen many times. One end of the junction fails to match germline, which may point to a read error. The chain couples TRBV12-3 or TRBV12-4 to TRBJ2-7, with 11 bases fitting TRBD1. The CDR3 has 14 residues. The CDR3 sequence: CASSWGQGAYEQYF. In DNA form, the CDR3 reads TGCGCCAGCAGCTGGGGACAGGGGGCCTACGAGCAGTACTTC.

This clonotype showed up just a few times. The V and J genes are TRBV20-1 and TRBJ2-5; no reliable D call. Between the trimmed V and J ends, which lost 5 bases and 2 bases, there was a span of 18 bases. CDR1 and CDR2 (germline): DFQATT, SNEGSKA (reference sequence). The CDR3 is 15 amino acids. CDR3 protein: CSALVVLEHQETQYF. DNA of the CDR3: TGCAGTGCTTTAGTAGTGTTAGAACATCAAGAGACCCAGTACTTC.

The chain uses TRBV29-1 and TRBJ1-4; D ambiguous. V was cut by 7 bases and J by 3 bases, with 12 bases left in between. The CDR3 has 13 amino acids. Per the germline V gene, CDR1 is SQVTM and CDR2 is ANQGSEA. Here the CDR3 reads CSAAGKANEKLFF. The DNA for the CDR3 is TGCAGCGCCGCCGGGAAGGCTAATGAAAAACTGTTTTTT.